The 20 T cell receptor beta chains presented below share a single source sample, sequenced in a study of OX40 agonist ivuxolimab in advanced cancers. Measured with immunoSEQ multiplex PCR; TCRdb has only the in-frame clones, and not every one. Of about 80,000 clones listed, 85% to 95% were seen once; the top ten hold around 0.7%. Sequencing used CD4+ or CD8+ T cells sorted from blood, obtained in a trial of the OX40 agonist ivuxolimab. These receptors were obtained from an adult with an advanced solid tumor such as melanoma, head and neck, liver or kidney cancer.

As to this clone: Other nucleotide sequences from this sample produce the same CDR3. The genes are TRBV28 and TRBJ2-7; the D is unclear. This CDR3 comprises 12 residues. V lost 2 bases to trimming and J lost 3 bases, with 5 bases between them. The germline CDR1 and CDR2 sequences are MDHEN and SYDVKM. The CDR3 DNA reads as TGTGCCAGCAGTTTAGGCAGCTACGAGCAGTACTTC. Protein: CASSLGSYEQYF.

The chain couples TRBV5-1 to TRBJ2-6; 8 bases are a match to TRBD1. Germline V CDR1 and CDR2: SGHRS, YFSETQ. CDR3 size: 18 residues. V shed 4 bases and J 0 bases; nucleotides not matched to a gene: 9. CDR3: CASSVPGTGSSGANVLTF. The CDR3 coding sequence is TGCGCCAGCAGCGTACCCGGGACAGGCAGCTCTGGGGCCAACGTCCTGACTTTC.

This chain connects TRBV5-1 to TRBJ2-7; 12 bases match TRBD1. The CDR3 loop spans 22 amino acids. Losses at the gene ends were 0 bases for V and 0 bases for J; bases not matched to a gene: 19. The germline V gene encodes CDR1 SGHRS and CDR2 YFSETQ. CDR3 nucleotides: TGCGCCAGCAGCTTGGTGGGGGGACAGGGGGCCCGGGTGCGCCCGAGCTCCTACGAGCAGTACTTC. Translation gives CASSLVGGQGARVRPSSYEQYF. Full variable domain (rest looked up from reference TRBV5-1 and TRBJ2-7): KAGVTQTPRYLIKTRGQQVTLSCSPISGHRSVSWYQQTPGQGLQFLFEYFSETQRNKGNFPGRFSGRQFSNSRSEMNVSTLELGDSALYLCASSLVGGQGARVRPSSYEQYFGPGTRLTVT.

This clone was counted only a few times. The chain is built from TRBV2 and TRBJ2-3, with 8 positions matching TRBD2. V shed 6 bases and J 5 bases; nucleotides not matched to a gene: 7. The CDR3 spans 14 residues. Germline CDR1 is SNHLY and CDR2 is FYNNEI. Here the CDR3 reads CASRPPGGGDTQYF. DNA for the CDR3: TGTGCCAGCAGGCCCCCCGGGGGGGGAGATACGCAGTATTTT.

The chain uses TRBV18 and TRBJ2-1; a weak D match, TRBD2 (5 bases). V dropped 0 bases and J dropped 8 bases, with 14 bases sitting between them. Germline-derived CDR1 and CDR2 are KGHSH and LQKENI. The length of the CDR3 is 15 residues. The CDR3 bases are TGTGCCAGCTCACCACCGAACTCGGGGAATGATGAGCAGTTCTTC. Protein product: CASSPPNSGNDEQFF.

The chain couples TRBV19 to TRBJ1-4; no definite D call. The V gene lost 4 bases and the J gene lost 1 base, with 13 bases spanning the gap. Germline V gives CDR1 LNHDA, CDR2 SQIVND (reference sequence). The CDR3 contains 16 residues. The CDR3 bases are TGTGCCAGTAGTACCCACGGGCGGGTAACTAATGAAAAACTGTTTTTT. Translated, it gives CASSTHGRVTNEKLFF.

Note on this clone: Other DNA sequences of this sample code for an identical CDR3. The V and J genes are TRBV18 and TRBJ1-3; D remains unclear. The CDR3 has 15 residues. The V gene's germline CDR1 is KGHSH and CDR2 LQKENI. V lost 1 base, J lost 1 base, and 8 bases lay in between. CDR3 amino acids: CASSPRRDSGNTIYF. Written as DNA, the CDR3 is TGTGCCAGCTCACCACGAAGGGATTCTGGAAACACCATATATTTT.

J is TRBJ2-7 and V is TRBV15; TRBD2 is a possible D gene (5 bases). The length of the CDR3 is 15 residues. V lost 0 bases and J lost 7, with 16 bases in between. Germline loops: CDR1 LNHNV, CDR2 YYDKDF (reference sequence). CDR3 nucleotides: TGTGCCACCAGCAGAGAAGCGGCTTTACCCGGGGAGCAGTACTTC. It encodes CATSREAALPGEQYF.

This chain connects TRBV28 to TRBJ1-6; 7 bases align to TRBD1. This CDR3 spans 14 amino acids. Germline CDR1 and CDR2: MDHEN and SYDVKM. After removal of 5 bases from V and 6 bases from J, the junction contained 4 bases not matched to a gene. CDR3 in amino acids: CASSPGQSNSPLHF. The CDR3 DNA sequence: TGTGCCAGCAGTCCGGGACAGAGTAATTCACCCCTCCACTTT. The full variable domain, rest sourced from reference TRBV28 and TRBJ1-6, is DVKVTQSSRYLVKRTGEKVFLECVQDMDHENMFWYRQDPGLGLRLIYFSYDVKMKEKGDIPEGYSVSREKKERFSLILESASTNQTSMYLCASSPGQSNSPLHFGNGTRLTVT.

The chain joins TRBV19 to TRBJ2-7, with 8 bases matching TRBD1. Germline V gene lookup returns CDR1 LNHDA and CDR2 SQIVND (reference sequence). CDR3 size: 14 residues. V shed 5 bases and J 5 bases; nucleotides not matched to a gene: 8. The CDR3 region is CASSLDREDNEQYF. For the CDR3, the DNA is TGTGCCAGTAGTCTGGACAGGGAGGATAACGAGCAGTACTTC.

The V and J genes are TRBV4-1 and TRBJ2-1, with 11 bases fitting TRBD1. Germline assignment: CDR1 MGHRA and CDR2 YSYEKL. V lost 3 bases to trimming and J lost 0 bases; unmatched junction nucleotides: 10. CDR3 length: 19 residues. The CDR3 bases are TGCGCCAGCAGCCAGGCTGGACAGGGGGCCAAATCCTCCTACAATGAGCAGTTCTTC. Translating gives CASSQAGQGAKSSYNEQFF.

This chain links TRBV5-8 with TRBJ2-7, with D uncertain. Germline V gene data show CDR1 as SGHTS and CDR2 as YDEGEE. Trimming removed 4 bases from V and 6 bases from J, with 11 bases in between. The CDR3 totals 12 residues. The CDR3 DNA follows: TGTGCCAGCAGCCACGGACCGGGCGAGCAGTACTTC. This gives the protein CASSHGPGEQYF.

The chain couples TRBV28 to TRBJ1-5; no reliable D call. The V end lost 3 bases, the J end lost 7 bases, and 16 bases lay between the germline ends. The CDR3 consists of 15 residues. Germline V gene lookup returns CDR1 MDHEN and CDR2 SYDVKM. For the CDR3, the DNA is TGTGCCAGCAGTTTGAGTTCGGGGAATAGCCAGCCCCAGCATTTT. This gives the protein CASSLSSGNSQPQHF.

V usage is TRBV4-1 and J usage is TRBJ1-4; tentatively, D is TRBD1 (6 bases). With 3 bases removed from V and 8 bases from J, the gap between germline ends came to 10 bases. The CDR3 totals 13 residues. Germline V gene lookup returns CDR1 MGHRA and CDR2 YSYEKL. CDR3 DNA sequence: TGCGCCAGCAGCCACCTAAGGGGGGAAAAACTGTTTTTT. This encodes CASSHLRGEKLFF.

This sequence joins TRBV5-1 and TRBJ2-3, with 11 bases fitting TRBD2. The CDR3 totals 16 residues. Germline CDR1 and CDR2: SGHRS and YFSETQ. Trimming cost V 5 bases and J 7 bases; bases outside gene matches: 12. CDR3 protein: CASSRTGTSGANTQYF. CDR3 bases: TGCGCCAGCAGTCGGACCGGGACTAGCGGTGCGAATACGCAGTATTTT.

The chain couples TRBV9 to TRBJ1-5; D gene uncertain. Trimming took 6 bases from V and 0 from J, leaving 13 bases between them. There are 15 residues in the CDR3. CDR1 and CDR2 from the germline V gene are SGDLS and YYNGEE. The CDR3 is CASTPGLYSNQPQHF. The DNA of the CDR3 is TGTGCCAGCACCCCGGGCCTATATAGCAATCAGCCCCAGCATTTT. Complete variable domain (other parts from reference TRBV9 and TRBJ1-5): DSGVTQTPKHLITATGQRVTLRCSPRSGDLSVYWYQQSLDQGLQFLIQYYNGEERAKGNILERFSAQQFPDLHSELNLSSLELGDSALYFCASTPGLYSNQPQHFGDGTRLSIL.

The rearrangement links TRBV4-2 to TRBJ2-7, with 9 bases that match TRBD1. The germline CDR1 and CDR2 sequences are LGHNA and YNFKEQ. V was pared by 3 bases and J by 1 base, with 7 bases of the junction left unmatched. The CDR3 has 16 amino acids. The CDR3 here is CASSQLQGANSYEQYF. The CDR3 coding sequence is TGTGCCAGCAGCCAGCTACAGGGGGCTAATTCCTACGAGCAGTACTTC.

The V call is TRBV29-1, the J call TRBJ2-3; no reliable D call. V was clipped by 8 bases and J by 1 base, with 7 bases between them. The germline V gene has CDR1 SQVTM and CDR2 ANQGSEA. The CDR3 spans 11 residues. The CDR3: CSPQGTDTQYF. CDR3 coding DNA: TGCAGCCCCCAAGGCACAGATACGCAGTATTTT.

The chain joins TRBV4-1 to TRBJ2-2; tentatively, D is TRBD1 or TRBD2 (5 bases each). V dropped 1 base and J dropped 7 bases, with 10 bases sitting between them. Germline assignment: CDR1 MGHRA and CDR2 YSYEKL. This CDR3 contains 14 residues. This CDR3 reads CASSQGWGNGELFF. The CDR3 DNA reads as TGCGCCAGCAGCCAAGGTTGGGGGAACGGGGAGCTGTTTTTT.

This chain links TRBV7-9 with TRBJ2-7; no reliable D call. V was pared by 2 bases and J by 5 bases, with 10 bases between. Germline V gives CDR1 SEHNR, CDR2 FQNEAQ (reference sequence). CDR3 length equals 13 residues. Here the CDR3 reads CASSLRPGHEQYF. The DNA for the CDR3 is TGTGCCAGCAGCTTACGTCCCGGCCACGAGCAGTACTTC. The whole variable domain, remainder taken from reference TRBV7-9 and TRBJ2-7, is DTGVSQNPRHKITKRGQNVTFRCDPISEHNRLYWYRQTLGQGPEFLTYFQNEAQLEKSRLLSDRFSAERPKGSFSTLEIQRTEQGDSAMYLCASSLRPGHEQYFGPGTRLTVT.